Below, 25 T cell receptor beta chains from the same sample are listed, as sequenced in a study of shared T cell receptors in the human thymus. Assay used: immunoSEQ multiplex PCR; TCRdb lists only in-frame clones, some missing. The profile covers some 660,000 clones, with approximately 89% appearing a single time and just under 0.0095% taken by the ten largest. These data are also associated with another study on human thymus T cells.

The sequenced sample was thymocytes. The source is a boy in the first two years of life with a congenital heart defect.

The J gene is TRBJ1-5, the V gene TRBV19; D call uncertain. The germline V and J ends were trimmed by 3 bases and 5 bases, with 14 bases remaining between them. Germline V gives CDR1 LNHDA, CDR2 SQIVND (reference sequence). This CDR3 spans 15 amino acids. DNA of the CDR3: TGTGCCAGTAGTATCGAGGGAGTTGACTATCAGCCCCAGCATTTT. It codes for CASSIEGVDYQPQHF. Complete variable domain (other parts from reference TRBV19 and TRBJ1-5): DGGITQSPKYLFRKEGQNVTLSCEQNLNHDAMYWYRQDPGQGLRLIYYSQIVNDFQKGDIAEGYSVSREKKESFPLTVTSAQKNPTAFYLCASSIEGVDYQPQHFGDGTRLSIL.

The rearrangement joins TRBV11-2 to TRBJ1-5, with TRBD1 identical over 8 bases. The V gene's germline CDR1 is SGHAT and CDR2 FQNNGV. V trimming: 1 base; J trimming: 1 base; junction bases outside the gene matches: 6. The CDR3 runs to 17 residues. The CDR3: CASSLGVRQGSNQPQHF. The CDR3 nucleotides are TGTGCCAGCAGCTTAGGGGTCAGACAGGGGAGCAATCAGCCCCAGCATTTT.

The V call is TRBV4-3, the J call TRBJ1-1, with TRBD1 matching over 7 bases. The CDR3 loop spans 17 amino acids. The germline V gene encodes CDR1 LGHNA and CDR2 YSLEER. V trimming: 5 bases; J trimming: 11 bases; junction bases outside the gene matches: 23. The CDR3 sequence: CASSKYRGRMALVGAFF. CDR3 nucleotides: TGCGCCAGCAGCAAATACAGGGGTCGAATGGCTCTAGTGGGGGCTTTCTTT.

A few counts support this clone. The rearrangement joins TRBV9 to TRBJ1-2, with TRBD1 identical over 8 bases. The J segment lost 4 bases and the V segment lost 4 bases, leaving 9 bases of the junction unmatched. Germline V gene data show CDR1 as SGDLS and CDR2 as YYNGEE. The CDR3 is 15 amino acids. The CDR3 nucleotides read TGTGCCAGCAGCCCCAGGACAGGGCGCCGCTATGGCTACACCTTC. As protein: CASSPRTGRRYGYTF.

The chain recombines TRBV28 with TRBJ2-1, with TRBD2 matching over 7 bases. From germline, CDR1 is MDHEN and CDR2 SYDVKM. This CDR3 has 15 amino acids. After removal of 6 bases from V and 0 bases from J, the junction contained 5 bases not matched to a gene. CDR3: CASRPSGLSYNEQFF. CDR3 in DNA: TGTGCCAGCAGGCCTAGCGGCCTCTCCTACAATGAGCAGTTCTTC. The whole variable domain, filled in from reference TRBV28 and TRBJ2-1, reads DVKVTQSSRYLVKRTGEKVFLECVQDMDHENMFWYRQDPGLGLRLIYFSYDVKMKEKGDIPEGYSVSREKKERFSLILESASTNQTSMYLCASRPSGLSYNEQFFGPGTRLTVL.

This clone has just one count. The J gene is TRBJ2-5, the V gene TRBV29-1, with D perhaps matching TRBD2 (7 bases). This CDR3 spans 13 amino acids. Trimming left V 7 bases short and J 5 bases short, with 17 bases between. Germline lookup yields CDR1 SQVTM and CDR2 ANQGSEA. CDR3 protein: CSARGRTGETQYF. DNA of the CDR3: TGCAGCGCGCGGGGGCGAACCGGGGAGACCCAGTACTTC.

The rearrangement joins TRBV5-1 to TRBJ1-5; D may be TRBD1 (5 bases). The CDR3 is made up of 15 amino acids. Per germline, CDR1 SGHRS and CDR2 YFSETQ. Trimming pared 0 bases from V and 6 bases from J, leaving 13 bases between. Here the CDR3 reads CASSLVSGVGQPQHF. As DNA, the CDR3 is TGCGCCAGCAGCTTGGTGTCGGGGGTGGGTCAGCCCCAGCATTTT.

This chain links TRBV18 with TRBJ1-2, with D hard to call. The CDR3 extends over 18 amino acids. Trimming left V 2 bases short and J 4 bases short, with 23 bases between. CDR1 and CDR2 (germline): KGHSH, LQKENI. The CDR3 spells CASSPSPTKFSVSYGYTF. CDR3 DNA sequence: TGTGCCAGCTCACCAAGTCCCACGAAGTTTTCAGTGTCCTATGGCTACACCTTC.

The chain has TRBV18 and TRBJ1-1, with TRBD1 identical over 7 bases. This CDR3 is 17 amino acids long. The V segment lost 5 bases and the J segment 1 base; nucleotides outside the gene matches: 13. Looked up from germline, CDR1 is KGHSH and CDR2 is LQKENI. CDR3 amino acids: CASSTDMTGTENTEAFF. The DNA of the CDR3 is TGTGCCAGCTCAACGGATATGACCGGGACAGAGAACACTGAAGCTTTCTTT.

Comment on this clone: The same CDR3 can be traced to other DNA sequences in this sample. The chain has TRBV20-1 and TRBJ2-5; maybe TRBD2 (5 bases). Germline lookup yields CDR1 DFQATT and CDR2 SNEGSKA (reference sequence). CDR3 size: 11 residues. Trimming took off 2 bases at V and 5 bases at J, with 6 bases between the two ends. The CDR3 nucleotides read TGCAGTGCTAGAACGGGGGAGACCCAGTACTTC. Its translation is CSARTGETQYF.

V is TRBV18 and J is TRBJ1-2; no firm D call. The CDR3 sequence is 15 residues long. The V end was cut by 4 bases, the J end by 4 bases, with 16 bases between. Germline CDR1 reads KGHSH; CDR2 reads LQKENI. The CDR3 reads CASSLPGRGIYGYTF. In DNA, the CDR3 is TGTGCCAGCTCACTCCCCGGGAGAGGTATCTATGGCTACACCTTC.

This clone was recorded only once. DNA for the CDR3: TGTGCCAGCAGTTCTCGGACTACTCCGCAAGAGACCCAGTACTTC. It codes for CASSSRTTPQETQYF. V is TRBV28 and J is TRBJ2-5, with D possibly being TRBD2 (6 bases). V was cut by 4 bases and J by 2 bases, with 14 bases left in between. The CDR3 covers 15 residues. Per the germline V gene, CDR1 is MDHEN and CDR2 is SYDVKM.

A single count supports this clone. The chain uses TRBV4-3 and TRBJ2-7; TRBD2 might be the D (7 bases). Germline CDR1 is LGHNA and CDR2 is YSLEER. V lost 5 bases and J 0 bases, leaving 17 bases between the germline ends. The CDR3 contains 16 residues. Here the CDR3 DNA reads TGCGCCAGCAGCAAAACGCAGCGGGACAACTCCTACGAGCAGTACTTC. Translation gives CASSKTQRDNSYEQYF.

The CDR3 reads CASSPPGHTNTGELFF. The CDR3 DNA follows: TGTGCCAGCTCACCCCCGGGACATACTAACACCGGGGAGCTGTTTTTT. This sequence joins TRBV18 and TRBJ2-2; weak D call: TRBD1 (6 bases). The CDR3 runs to 16 residues. V was shortened by 3 bases and J by 2 bases, with 13 bases between the two germline ends. From germline, CDR1 is KGHSH and CDR2 LQKENI.

The V gene is TRBV18, the J gene TRBJ2-7; 7 nucleotides align to TRBD1. Germline assignment: CDR1 KGHSH and CDR2 LQKENI. CDR3 length equals 14 residues. The V gene end was trimmed by 5 bases and the J gene end by 6 bases; junction bases not matched to a gene: 10. The CDR3 sequence is CASSIKGAHPEQYF. Here the CDR3 DNA reads TGTGCCAGCTCAATCAAGGGGGCGCATCCCGAGCAGTACTTC.

This clone was seen just once. The J gene is TRBJ1-1, the V gene TRBV10-2; D may be TRBD1 (6 bases). Germline V gives CDR1 WSHSY, CDR2 SAAADI. This CDR3 is built from 16 residues. The V end was cut by 2 bases, the J end by 0 bases, with 13 bases between. As DNA, the CDR3 is TGCGCCAGCAGTGAGGACAGGCCGAGGGTGAACACTGAAGCTTTCTTT. Its protein is CASSEDRPRVNTEAFF.

The chain carries TRBV6-1 and TRBJ1-2; D not resolved. The CDR3 contains 13 residues. Germline loops: CDR1 MNHNS, CDR2 SASEGT. V lost 7 bases, J lost 7 bases, and 16 bases lay in between. This chain's CDR3 is CASTPGRSLGYTF. The CDR3 DNA sequence: TGTGCCAGCACCCCGGGGAGGTCCCTTGGCTACACCTTC.

This clone has only one observation. This chain uses TRBV7-2 with TRBJ2-1, with a weak D call TRBD2 (6 bases). The CDR3 covers 14 residues. The V end was cut by 1 base, the J end by 8 bases, with 12 bases between. Germline CDR1 SGHTA, CDR2 FQGNSA. CDR3 protein: CASSLGVSGYEQFF. DNA of the CDR3: TGTGCCAGCAGCTTAGGGGTTAGCGGTTATGAGCAGTTCTTC.

The sample holds one count of this clone. The genes are TRBV11-2 and TRBJ1-5, with no clear D. The V end was cut by 3 bases, the J end by 9 bases, with 9 bases between. CDR3 length equals 12 residues. In germline, CDR1 is SGHAT, CDR2 FQNNGV. CDR3 region: CASSFPRGPQHF. For the CDR3, the DNA is TGTGCCAGCAGCTTTCCGCGGGGGCCCCAGCATTTT.

J is TRBJ1-1 and V is TRBV4-2, with 9 bases that match TRBD1. The germline gives CDR1 LGHNA, CDR2 YNFKEQ. The V segment lost 4 bases and the J segment 1 base; nucleotides outside the gene matches: 7. The CDR3 length is 16 residues. CDR3 sequence: CASSPGQGKRNTEAFF. The CDR3 nucleotides read TGTGCCAGCAGCCCGGGACAGGGTAAGAGGAACACTGAAGCTTTCTTT.

The CDR3 nucleotides are TGTGCCAGCAGTAGAACAGGAAGTATCAATGAGCAGTTCTTC. Protein product: CASSRTGSINEQFF. The chain is built from TRBV7-3 and TRBJ2-1; D may be TRBD1 (5 bases). The CDR3 spans 14 residues. V was trimmed by 6 bases and J by 6 bases, leaving 15 bases between them. Germline V gene data show CDR1 as SGHTA and CDR2 as FQGTGA.

The rearrangement joins TRBV13 to TRBJ1-2; D is possibly TRBD1 (6 bases). The CDR3 consists of 16 residues. Germline CDR1 reads PRHDT; CDR2 reads FYEKMQ (reference sequence). Trimming took 2 bases from V and 5 from J, leaving 18 bases between them. The CDR3 is CASSLPPGQAIYGYTF. CDR3 DNA sequence: TGTGCCAGCAGCTTACCCCCGGGACAAGCGATTTATGGCTACACCTTC.

The chain employs TRBV4-3 and TRBJ1-1; the D is unclear. The V gene's germline CDR1 is LGHNA and CDR2 YSLEER. Trimming removed 0 bases at V and 3 bases at J, with 14 bases between. CDR3 length: 16 amino acids. This chain's CDR3 is CASSQERKRGDTEAFF. In nucleotides, the CDR3 is TGCGCCAGCAGCCAAGAACGGAAACGGGGAGACACTGAAGCTTTCTTT.

This clone was detected only a few times. V is TRBV25-1 and J is TRBJ2-1; weak D call: TRBD1 (6 bases). The CDR3 runs 16 residues. Trimming pared 3 bases from V and 10 bases from J, leaving 22 bases between. The germline CDR1 and CDR2 sequences are MGHDK and SYGVNS. In nucleotides, the CDR3 is TGTGCCAGCAGTGAGGGTTGGGGACATCTCAATGGGGAGCAGTTCTTC. This gives the protein CASSEGWGHLNGEQFF.

To note about this clone: The same CDR3 is also encoded by other DNA sequences in this sample. CDR3 region: CASSLGGIGGSPLHF. The DNA for the CDR3 is TGTGCCAGCAGCTTGGGAGGGATAGGAGGTTCACCCCTCCACTTT. The rearrangement links TRBV5-4 to TRBJ1-6; D gene uncertain. Trimming shortened V by 0 bases and J by 9 bases, and 13 bases separated the two germline ends. This CDR3 is 15 amino acids long. Germline CDR1 SGHNT, CDR2 YYREEE (reference sequence).